The TCR beta chain described here comes from a study of cytomegalovirus exposure and HLA in healthy donors (dated by TCRdb to about 2017). Looking at the study overall: An earlier analysis of roughly 570 of the donors reported over 250 Gb of sequence data and about 120 million unique TCR beta sequences obtained from 180 million or so T cells. Approximately 330 gigabases of sequencing data and roughly 81 million unique TCR sequences made up an early release that covered roughly 670 HLA-typed donors. Of the 300 to 500 genotyped donors, over 80% were placed in the genetic ancestry cluster associated with self-reported Caucasian donors. The study aimed to test whether signatures of past pathogen exposure could be identified by cataloging public T cell receptors. The T cell repertoires of 666 subjects were profiled by immunosequencing and related to cytomegalovirus serostatus. Besides the first cohort of 666 subjects, a separate validation cohort made up of some 110 different subjects was used. The study combined high-throughput TCR immunosequencing, statistical association of individual TCRs with disease status, and machine learning to predict cytomegalovirus infection status. To study patterns of TCR occurrence, a later analysis re-analyzed previously published TCR beta repertoires from around 700 donors and added high-resolution HLA genotyping. In the later analysis, no new phenotypic data were used to find candidate immune exposures; instead, reliance was placed on TCR beta sequences and their occurrence across donors. In an earlier analysis of 500 to 650 of the donors, high-throughput TCR beta sequencing was used to judge whether each TCR beta V gene segment behaved as functional or pseudogenic. Donor age, sex, ethnicity and CMV serostatus were compiled together with the repertoire data. In a later genetic analysis, genome-wide SNP genotypes for about 55% of the roughly 670 donors were used, and that subset was treated as a discovery cohort. Every repertoire in the discovery cohort had been generated on one and the same sequencing platform. Class I and class II HLA loci were covered by the typing at four-digit resolution. The number of donors typed differed by locus, with roughly 620-630 for A, B, C, DRB1 and DQB1, roughly 520 for DQA1, 600 to 610 for DPA1, and 400 to 490 for DPB1. Roughly 5 DR-DQ haplotypes were handled as single units for association and clustering because linkage in the cohort was strong. Across some 400 genotyped donors of the cohort, an average of approximately 240,000 unique TCR beta nucleotide sequences per donor were sequenced, and around 20% of those sequences were non-productive.

On the study overall, not on this receptor specifically: Correlated functional status among segregating V segments might be attributable to linkage disequilibrium, but an unknown experimental factor could not be ruled out. Most TCR sequences were seen in very few donors, while some public TCRs were found in many individuals. CMV serostatus was the only immune exposure information available for the cohort. A further reported finding was that TCR beta sequences accurately predicted the HLA-A and HLA-B alleles for most subjects in the first cohort. HLA typing was unavailable for some donors at each locus, so association tests used only the typed subset. In a later genetic analysis, a missense DCLRE1C variant was associated with V-gene and J-gene trimming of TCR beta chains, and the association was replicated in an independent cohort. Strong co-occurrence of HLA alleles, especially DR and DQ, made assigning TCR associations to individual alleles difficult. A later analysis reported that several top co-occurrence clusters appeared linked to parvovirus B19, influenza, CMV and Epstein-Barr virus. A total of around 150 TCR beta chains were listed by the study as associated with cytomegalovirus. The sequencing pipeline was judged likely to have produced a cluster of highly shared sequence variants as a technical artifact. The authors suggested that the approach could potentially be generalized to other disease states and immunological phenotypes. The classifier was reported to diagnose cytomegalovirus status with high specificity and sensitivity in both the original cohort and the validation cohort. In a later analysis, some 17,000 TCR beta sequences were associated with specific HLA alleles at a false discovery rate of 0.05. In a later analysis, the rate of TCR association differed among HLA loci, with DRB1 alleles having the most associated TCRs and HLA-C alleles having the fewest. A later analysis found that most CMV-associated TCR beta chains appeared HLA-restricted, with HLA associations seemingly driven largely by CMV exposure. Some IMGT-functional V segments, including TRBV6-2 and TRBV6-3, could not be told apart with the 87-base-pair reads, so those segments were excluded. A later analysis found that HLA-associated TCR beta chains were more clonally expanded and had lower generation probabilities than equally common non-associated chains. Because counts were too low, seventeen rarely observed V segments, including chromosome 9 orphons, were excluded from the earlier analysis of under 650 of the donors. The cohort was sequenced for TCR beta chains only, and without alpha or paired-chain data the features that could be detected were limited. In an earlier analysis of fewer than 700 of the donors, most TCR beta V segments appeared in productive rearrangements about 87% or about 30% of the time, broadly matching IMGT annotations. The presence/absence analyses assumed that sequencing depth was roughly uniform across donors, and that assumption may not be true. In vitro tests confirmed that a few of the cytomegalovirus-associated TCR beta chains recognize cytomegalovirus antigens. According to a later genetic analysis, donors in an Asian-associated ancestry cluster had fewer N-insertions in productive TCRs than the roughly 670-donor mean.

The cohort was made up of 650 to 700 healthy bone marrow donors. Cohort members were all nominally healthy when sampled, although unrecorded immune exposures were likely present. The donor was CMV seropositive and was included in the group of around 300 seropositive cohort members. Each donor provided a peripheral blood sample, and peripheral blood mononuclear cells were used for TCR beta sequencing. Genomic DNA extraction from the blood cell samples was performed with the Qiagen DNeasy Blood Extraction Kit. Spanning cysteine to phenylalanine, the CDR3 consists of 15 amino acids. The CDR3 DNA has 45 bases and is translated from base 1. From the germline V gene, CDR1 is MDHEN and CDR2 is SYDVKM. This clone occurred once. Its antigen remains undetermined. At one end, the junction sequence differs from germline, possibly due to a read error. Library preparation employed the immunoSEQ multiplex PCR assay. The multiplex PCR relied on a mix of 60 forward primers for TCR Vbeta segments and 13 reverse primers for TCR Jbeta segments. Amplification of the CDR3 region of rearranged TCR beta genes was performed with a multiplex PCR assay on genomic DNA. The amplified TCR beta libraries were sequenced on the Illumina HiSeq System as 87-base-pair reads. As for the authors' bioinformatics: In a later analysis, some 80 million unique TCR beta chains were counted across the roughly 610 repertoires, and some 10 million of these chains were shared by at least two donors. Raw reads were error-corrected and collapsed into unique sequences with a nearest-neighbor algorithm that merged closely related sequences to remove PCR and sequencing errors. To assign V, D and J gene segments, CDR3 sequences were aligned to IMGT reference sequences. Each retained sequence needed at least a six-nucleotide match to both a V gene segment and a J gene segment. Rearrangements were called productive when the CDR3 lacked stop codons and stayed in frame with V and J; all others were non-productive. CDR3 was defined by IMGT convention, running from the second conserved V-encoded cysteine to the conserved J-encoded phenylalanine. The earlier analysis of 587 of the donors excluded sequences that lacked an unambiguous match to a single V gene segment. An earlier analysis of almost 600 of the donors classified V segments as functional when productive rearrangements were above 56.7% and as segregating when the standard deviation between donors was above 5%. A statistical classification framework was built to diagnose cytomegalovirus status from the catalog of TCR beta chain sequences. In a later analysis, V and J genes were assigned by comparing TCR nucleotide sequences against IMGT/GENE-DB human TR gene sequences. In a later analysis, CDR3 sequences and most-parsimonious VDJ recombination scenarios were assigned using the TCRdist pipeline. In a later analysis, every TCR beta chain was defined by the combination of its CDR3 amino acid sequence and its V-gene family, and reads without a unique V-gene family were dropped. To address suspected cross-contamination and a sequencing artifact, a later analysis removed around 600 highly shared, low-generation-probability nucleotide sequences. For each public chain, a later analysis derived a clonal expansion index from normalized ranks of inferred template counts within each repertoire. In a later analysis, generation probabilities were computed using a VDJ recombination model fitted to out-of-frame rearrangements, and the results were checked against IGoR. Hypergeometric tests were used in a later analysis to score TCR-TCR, TCR-HLA and TCR-CMV co-occurrence, with a repertoire-size bias correction applied to the TCR pairs. False discovery rates were estimated in a later analysis by permuting HLA or CMV assignments 20 times. In a later analysis, co-occurring TCRs were grouped with DBSCAN, and TCRdist sequence similarity was added when clustering was performed within HLA-allele-positive subsets. For co-occurrence clustering, repertoires with fewer than 30,000 or more than 120,000 public chains were excluded, along with a handful of repertoires with anomalous nucleotide sharing. The table comes from immuneACCESS by way of TCRdb, which keeps in-frame sequences with V and J called. Part of the clones is missing from these tables; in studies checked, under half for an unresolved V gene and the rest for unknown reasons. Clone size and V and J calls were adopted from that table, with D and trimming inferred from the DNA. For this sample there are more than 150,000 clones; 84% appear just once. Roughly 2.6% of the sample belongs to the ten largest clones.

The sample was PBMCs. The TCR sequence derives from a woman aged 50 to 65 in good health and CMV-seropositive. The sequence is built from TRBV28 and TRBJ2-7; 8 bases in between match TRBD2. At the DNA level, the sequence is TGTACCAGCAGTTTAGGGACTAGAGGGGGGGCCGAGCAGTACTTC. Translated, this is CTSSLGTRGGAEQYF.